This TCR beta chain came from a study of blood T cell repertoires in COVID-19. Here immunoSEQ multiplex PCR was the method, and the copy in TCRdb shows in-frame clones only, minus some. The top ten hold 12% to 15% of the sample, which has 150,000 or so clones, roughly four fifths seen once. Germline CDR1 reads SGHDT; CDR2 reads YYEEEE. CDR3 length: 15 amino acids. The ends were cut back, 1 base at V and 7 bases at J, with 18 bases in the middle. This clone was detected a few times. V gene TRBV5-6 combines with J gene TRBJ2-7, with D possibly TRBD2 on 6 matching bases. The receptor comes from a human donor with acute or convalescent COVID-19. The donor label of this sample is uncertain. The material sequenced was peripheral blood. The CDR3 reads CASSLRLVAILEQYF. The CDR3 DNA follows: TGTGCCAGCAGCTTGAGACTAGTTGCCATTTTGGAGCAGTACTTC.